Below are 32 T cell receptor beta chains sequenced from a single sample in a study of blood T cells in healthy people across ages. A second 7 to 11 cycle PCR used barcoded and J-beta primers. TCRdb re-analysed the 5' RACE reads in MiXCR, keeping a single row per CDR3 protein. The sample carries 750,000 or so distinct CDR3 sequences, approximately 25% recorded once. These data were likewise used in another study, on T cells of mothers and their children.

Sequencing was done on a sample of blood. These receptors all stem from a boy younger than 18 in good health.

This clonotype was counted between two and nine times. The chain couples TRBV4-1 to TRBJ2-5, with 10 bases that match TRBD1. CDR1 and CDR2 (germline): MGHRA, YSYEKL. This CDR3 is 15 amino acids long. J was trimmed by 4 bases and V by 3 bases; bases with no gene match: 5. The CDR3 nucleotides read TGCGCCAGCAGCCAGGACAGGGGGTGGGCAGAGACCCAGTACTTC. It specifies CASSQDRGWAETQYF.

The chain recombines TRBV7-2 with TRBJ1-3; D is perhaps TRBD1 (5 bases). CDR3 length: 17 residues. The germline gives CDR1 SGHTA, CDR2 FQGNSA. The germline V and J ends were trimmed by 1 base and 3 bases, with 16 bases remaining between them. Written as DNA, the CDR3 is TGTGCCAGCAGCTTAGAGCATTTGGGGACTCGTGGAAACACCATATATTTT. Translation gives CASSLEHLGTRGNTIYF. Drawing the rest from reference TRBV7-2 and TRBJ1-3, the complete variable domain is GAGVSQSPSNKVTEKGKDVELRCDPISGHTALYWYRQSLGQGLEFLIYFQGNSAPDKSGLPSDRFSAERTGGSVSTLTIQRTQQEDSAVYLCASSLEHLGTRGNTIYFGEGSWLTVV.

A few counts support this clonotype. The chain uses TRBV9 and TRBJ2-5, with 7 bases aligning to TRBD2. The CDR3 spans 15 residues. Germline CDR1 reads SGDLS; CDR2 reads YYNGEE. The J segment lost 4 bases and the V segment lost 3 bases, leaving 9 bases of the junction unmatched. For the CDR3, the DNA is TGTGCCAGCAGCGAGGGGTCGGGGGGATCAGAGACCCAGTACTTC. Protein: CASSEGSGGSETQYF.

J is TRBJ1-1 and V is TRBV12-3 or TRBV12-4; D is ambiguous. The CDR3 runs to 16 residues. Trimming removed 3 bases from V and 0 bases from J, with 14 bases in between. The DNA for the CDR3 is TGTGCCAGCAGTTTGGTCCTGACGGAGATGAACACTGAAGCTTTCTTT. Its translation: CASSLVLTEMNTEAFF.

The CDR3 DNA reads as TGTGCCAGCGGGACGGGATCGTCCTACAATGAGCAGTTCTTC. Translation gives CASGTGSSYNEQFF. The chain uses TRBV7-6 and TRBJ2-1; possibly TRBD1 or TRBD2 for D (5 bases each). V dropped 8 bases and J dropped 1 base, with 12 bases sitting between them. Germline CDR1 and CDR2: SGHVS and FNYEAQ. This CDR3 is built from 14 residues.

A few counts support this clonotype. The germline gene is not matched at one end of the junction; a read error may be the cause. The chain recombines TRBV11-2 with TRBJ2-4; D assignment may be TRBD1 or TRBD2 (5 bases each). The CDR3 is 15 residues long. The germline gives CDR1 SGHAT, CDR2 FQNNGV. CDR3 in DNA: TGTGCCAGCAGCCTAGGGACCGGTCACGTTAACATTCGGTACTTC. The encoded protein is CASSLGTGHVNIRYF.

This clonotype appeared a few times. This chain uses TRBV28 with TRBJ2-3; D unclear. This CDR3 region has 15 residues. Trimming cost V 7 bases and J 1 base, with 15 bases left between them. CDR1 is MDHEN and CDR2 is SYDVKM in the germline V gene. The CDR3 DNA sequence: TGTGCCAGCATGTTGTCCGCGGTCCGCACAGATACGCAGTATTTT. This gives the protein CASMLSAVRTDTQYF.

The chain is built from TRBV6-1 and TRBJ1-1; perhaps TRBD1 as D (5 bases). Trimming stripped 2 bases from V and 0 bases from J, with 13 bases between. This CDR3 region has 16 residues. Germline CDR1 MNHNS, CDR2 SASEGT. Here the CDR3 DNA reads TGTGCCAGCAGTGAAACGTTCGGGGCGATGAACACTGAAGCTTTCTTT. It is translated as CASSETFGAMNTEAFF.

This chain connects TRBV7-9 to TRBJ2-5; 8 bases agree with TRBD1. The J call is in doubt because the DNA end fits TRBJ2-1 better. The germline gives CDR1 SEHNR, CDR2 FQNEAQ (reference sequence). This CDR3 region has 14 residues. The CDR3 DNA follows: TGTGCCAGCAGCGACGACAGGGGAGAGGGTGAGCAGTTCTTC. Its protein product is CASSDDRGEGEQFF.

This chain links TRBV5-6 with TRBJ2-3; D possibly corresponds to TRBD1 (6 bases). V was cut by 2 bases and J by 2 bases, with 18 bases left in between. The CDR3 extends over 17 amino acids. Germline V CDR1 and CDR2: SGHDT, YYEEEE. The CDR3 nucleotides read TGTGCCAGCAGCTTCTGGGACATGTCCCCACACACAGATACGCAGTATTTT. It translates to CASSFWDMSPHTDTQYF.

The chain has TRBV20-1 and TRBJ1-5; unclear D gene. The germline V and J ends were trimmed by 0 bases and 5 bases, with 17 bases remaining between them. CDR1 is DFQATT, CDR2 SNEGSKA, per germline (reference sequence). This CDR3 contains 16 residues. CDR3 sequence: CSARDRHDIRDQPQHF. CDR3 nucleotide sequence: TGCAGTGCTAGAGACAGACACGACATAAGAGATCAGCCCCAGCATTTT.

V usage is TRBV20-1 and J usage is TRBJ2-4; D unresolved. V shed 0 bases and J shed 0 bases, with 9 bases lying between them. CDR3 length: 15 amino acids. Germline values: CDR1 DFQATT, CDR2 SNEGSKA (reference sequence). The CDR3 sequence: CSAREVLSAKNIQYF. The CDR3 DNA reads TGCAGTGCTAGAGAAGTACTGTCAGCCAAAAACATTCAGTACTTC.

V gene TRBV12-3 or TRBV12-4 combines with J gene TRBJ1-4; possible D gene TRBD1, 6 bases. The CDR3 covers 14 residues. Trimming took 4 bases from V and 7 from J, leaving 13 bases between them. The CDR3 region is CASSSGGPGEKLFF. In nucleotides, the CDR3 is TGTGCCAGCAGTTCCGGGGGGCCGGGTGAAAAACTGTTTTTT.

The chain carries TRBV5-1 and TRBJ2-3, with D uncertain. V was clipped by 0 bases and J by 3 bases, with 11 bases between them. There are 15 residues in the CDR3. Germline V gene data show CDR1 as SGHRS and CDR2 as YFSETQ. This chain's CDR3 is CASSLGLLLTDTQYF. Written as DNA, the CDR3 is TGCGCCAGCAGCTTGGGACTTCTCCTGACAGATACGCAGTATTTT. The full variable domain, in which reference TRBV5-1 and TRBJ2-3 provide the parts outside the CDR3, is KAGVTQTPRYLIKTRGQQVTLSCSPISGHRSVSWYQQTPGQGLQFLFEYFSETQRNKGNFPGRFSGRQFSNSRSEMNVSTLELGDSALYLCASSLGLLLTDTQYFGPGTRLTVL.

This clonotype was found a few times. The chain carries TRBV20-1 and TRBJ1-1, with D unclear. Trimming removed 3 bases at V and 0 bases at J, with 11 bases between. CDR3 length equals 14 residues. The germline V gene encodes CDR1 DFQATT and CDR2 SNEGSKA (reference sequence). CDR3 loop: CSASPEGLNTEAFF. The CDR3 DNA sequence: TGCAGTGCTAGCCCTGAGGGCCTGAACACTGAAGCTTTCTTT.

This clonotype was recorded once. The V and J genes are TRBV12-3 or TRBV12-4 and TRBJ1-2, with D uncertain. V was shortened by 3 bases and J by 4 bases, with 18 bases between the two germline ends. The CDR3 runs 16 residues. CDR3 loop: CASSFLGLGSGYGYTF. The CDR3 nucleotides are TGTGCCAGCAGTTTTCTCGGGTTGGGGTCCGGCTATGGCTACACCTTC.

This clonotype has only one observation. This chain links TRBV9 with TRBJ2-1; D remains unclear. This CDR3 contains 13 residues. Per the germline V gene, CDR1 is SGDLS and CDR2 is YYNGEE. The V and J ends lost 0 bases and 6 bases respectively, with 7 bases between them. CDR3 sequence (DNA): TGTGCCAGCAGCGTAGAAACGGGCAATGAGCAGTTCTTC. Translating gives CASSVETGNEQFF. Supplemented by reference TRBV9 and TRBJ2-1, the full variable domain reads DSGVTQTPKHLITATGQRVTLRCSPRSGDLSVYWYQQSLDQGLQFLIQYYNGEERAKGNILERFSAQQFPDLHSELNLSSLELGDSALYFCASSVETGNEQFFGPGTRLTVL.

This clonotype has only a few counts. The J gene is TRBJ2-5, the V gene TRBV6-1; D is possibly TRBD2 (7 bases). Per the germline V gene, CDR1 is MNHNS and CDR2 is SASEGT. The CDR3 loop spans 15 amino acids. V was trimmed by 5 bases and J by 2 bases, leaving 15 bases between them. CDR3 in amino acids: CASSSVGGQQETQYF. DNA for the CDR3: TGTGCCAGCAGTTCAGTCGGGGGGCAACAAGAGACCCAGTACTTC.

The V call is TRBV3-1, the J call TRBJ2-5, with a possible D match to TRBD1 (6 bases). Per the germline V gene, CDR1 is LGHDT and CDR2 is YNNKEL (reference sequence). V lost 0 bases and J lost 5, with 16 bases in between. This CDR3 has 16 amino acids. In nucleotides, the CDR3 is TGTGCCAGCAGCCAAGATCTTCGGACAGCGACCGAGACCCAGTACTTC. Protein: CASSQDLRTATETQYF.

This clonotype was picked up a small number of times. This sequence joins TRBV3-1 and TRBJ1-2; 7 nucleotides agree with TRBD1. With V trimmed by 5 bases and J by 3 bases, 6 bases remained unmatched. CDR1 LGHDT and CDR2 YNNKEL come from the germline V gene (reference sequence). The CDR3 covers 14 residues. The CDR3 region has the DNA TGTGCCAGCAGCAACAGGGGAGAGTACTATGGCTACACCTTC. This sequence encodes CASSNRGEYYGYTF.

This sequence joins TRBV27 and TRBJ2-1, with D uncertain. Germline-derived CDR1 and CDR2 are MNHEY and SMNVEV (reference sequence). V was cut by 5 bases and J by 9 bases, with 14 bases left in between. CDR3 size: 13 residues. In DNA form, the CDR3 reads TGTGCCAGCAGTCGACTTTTTCGTCCTGAGCAGTTCTTC. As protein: CASSRLFRPEQFF.

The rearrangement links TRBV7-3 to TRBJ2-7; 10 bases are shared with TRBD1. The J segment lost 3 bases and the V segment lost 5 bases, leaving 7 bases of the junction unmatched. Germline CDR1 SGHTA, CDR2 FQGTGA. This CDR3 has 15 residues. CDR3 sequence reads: CASSGKGTGVYEQYF. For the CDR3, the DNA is TGTGCCAGCAGCGGAAAAGGGACAGGGGTCTACGAGCAGTACTTC.

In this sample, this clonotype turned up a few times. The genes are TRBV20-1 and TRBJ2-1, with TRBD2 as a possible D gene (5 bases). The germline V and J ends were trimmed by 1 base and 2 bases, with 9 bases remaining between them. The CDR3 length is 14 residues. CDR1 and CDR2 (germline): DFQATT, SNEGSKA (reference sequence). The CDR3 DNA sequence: TGCAGTGCTAGAGTACCGGGAACCTACAATGAGCAGTTCTTC. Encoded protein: CSARVPGTYNEQFF.

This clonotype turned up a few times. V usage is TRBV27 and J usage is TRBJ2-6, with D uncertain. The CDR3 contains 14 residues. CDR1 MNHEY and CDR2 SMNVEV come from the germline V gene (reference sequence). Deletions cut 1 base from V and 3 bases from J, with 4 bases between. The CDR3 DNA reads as TGTGCCAGCAGTTTATTCGATGGGGCCAACGTCCTGACTTTC. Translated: CASSLFDGANVLTF. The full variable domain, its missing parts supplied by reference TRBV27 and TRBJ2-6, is EAQVTQNPRYLITVTGKKLTVTCSQNMNHEYMSWYRQDPGLGLRQIYYSMNVEVTDKGDVPEGYKVSRKEKRNFPLILESPSPNQTSLYFCASSLFDGANVLTFGAGSRLTVL.

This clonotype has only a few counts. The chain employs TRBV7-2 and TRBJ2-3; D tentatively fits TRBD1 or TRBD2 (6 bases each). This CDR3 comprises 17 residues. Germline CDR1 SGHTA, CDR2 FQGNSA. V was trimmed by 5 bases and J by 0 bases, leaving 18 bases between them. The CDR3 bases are TGTGCCAGCAGCCCCACATTATGGGGGGCCAGCACAGATACGCAGTATTTT. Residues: CASSPTLWGASTDTQYF.

The CDR3 loop reads CASSLGGGSFYGYTF. CDR3 nucleotides: TGTGCCAGCAGCTTAGGGGGGGGTTCCTTCTATGGCTACACCTTC. This chain links TRBV7-9 with TRBJ1-2; D is possibly TRBD1 (5 bases). V was cut by 1 base and J by 4 bases, with 13 bases left in between. This CDR3 has 15 residues. Looked up from germline, CDR1 is SEHNR and CDR2 is FQNEAQ (reference sequence).

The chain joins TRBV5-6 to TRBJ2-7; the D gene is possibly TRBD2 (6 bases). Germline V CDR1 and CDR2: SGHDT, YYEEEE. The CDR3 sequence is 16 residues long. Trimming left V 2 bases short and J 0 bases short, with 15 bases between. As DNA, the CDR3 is TGTGCCAGCAGCTTCCCGGGGCCGGGAGTCTCCTACGAGCAGTACTTC. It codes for CASSFPGPGVSYEQYF. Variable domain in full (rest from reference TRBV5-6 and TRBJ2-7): DAGVTQSPTHLIKTRGQQVTLRCSPKSGHDTVSWYQQALGQGPQFIFQYYEEEERQRGNFPDRFSGHQFPNYSSELNVNALLLGDSALYLCASSFPGPGVSYEQYFGPGTRLTVT.

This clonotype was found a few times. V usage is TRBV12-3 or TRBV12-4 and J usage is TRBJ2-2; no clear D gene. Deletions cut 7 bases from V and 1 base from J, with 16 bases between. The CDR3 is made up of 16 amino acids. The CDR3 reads CASNRGGTLNTGELFF. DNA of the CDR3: TGTGCCAGCAACCGAGGCGGAACTCTGAACACCGGGGAGCTGTTTTTT.

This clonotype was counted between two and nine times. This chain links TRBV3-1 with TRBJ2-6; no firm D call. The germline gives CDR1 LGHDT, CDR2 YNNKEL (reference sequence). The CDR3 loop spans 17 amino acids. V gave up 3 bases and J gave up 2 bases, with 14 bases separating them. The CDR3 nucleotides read TGTGCCAGCAGCCAGGATGAAGCGCTCCCTGGGGCCAACGTCCTGACTTTC. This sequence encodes CASSQDEALPGANVLTF.

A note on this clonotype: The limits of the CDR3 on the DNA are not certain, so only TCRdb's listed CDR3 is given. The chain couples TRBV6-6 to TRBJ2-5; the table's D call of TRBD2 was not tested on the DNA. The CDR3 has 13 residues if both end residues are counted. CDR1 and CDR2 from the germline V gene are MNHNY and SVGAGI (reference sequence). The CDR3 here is CASILGSQETQYF.

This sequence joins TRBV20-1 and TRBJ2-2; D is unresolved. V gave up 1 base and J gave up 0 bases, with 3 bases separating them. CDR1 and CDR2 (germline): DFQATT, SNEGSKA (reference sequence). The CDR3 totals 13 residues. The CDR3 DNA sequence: TGCAGTGCTAGAGTGCCGAACACCGGGGAGCTGTTTTTT. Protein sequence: CSARVPNTGELFF.

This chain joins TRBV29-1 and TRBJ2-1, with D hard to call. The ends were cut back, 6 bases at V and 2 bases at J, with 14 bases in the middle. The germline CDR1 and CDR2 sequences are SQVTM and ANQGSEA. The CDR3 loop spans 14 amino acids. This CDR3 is CSVEITPAYNEQFF. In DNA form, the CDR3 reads TGCAGCGTGGAAATTACACCGGCCTACAATGAGCAGTTCTTC.